These T cell receptor beta chains were read from a single sample in a study of OX40 agonist ivuxolimab in advanced cancers. Repertoires were generated with immunoSEQ multiplex PCR, while TCRdb's copy carries only in-frame clones and drops some. The sample lists 20,000 or so clones, about nine tenths occurring once. The sample was CD4+ or CD8+ T cells sorted from blood, taken in a trial of the OX40 agonist ivuxolimab. Receptors were obtained from an adult with an advanced solid tumor such as melanoma, head and neck, liver or kidney cancer. CDR3s include the opening cysteine and the closing phenylalanine or tryptophan. A D gene is named only where the DNA matches it firmly. A clone size is listed for some rows: how often the clone was seen (once, few, many), or a class if it is expanded.

>-|-|TRBJ1-1|TRBV5-5
TGTGCCAGCAGCTTGGGCCGACACACTGAAGCTTTCTTT
CASSLGRHTEAFF
>medium-sized|TRBD1|TRBJ1-2|TRBV6-1
TGTGCCAGCAGTGAGACAGGGAAGGATGGCTACACCTTC
CASSETGKDGYTF
>-|-|TRBJ2-1|TRBV10-1
TGCGCCAGCAGCTTGGCGGGCCGGAATGAGCAGTTCTTC
CASSLAGRNEQFF
>medium-sized|-|TRBJ2-7|TRBV6-1
TGTGCCAGCAGTGAAGCGCCCGGGTTATCCTACGAGCAGTACTTC
CASSEAPGLSYEQYF
>-|-|TRBJ2-1|TRBV28
TGTGCCAGCAGTTTATTTGGAAGCTCCTACAATGAGCAGTTCTTC
CASSLFGSSYNEQFF
>-|TRBD2|TRBJ2-1|TRBV30
TGTGCCCGTCAGACTAGCGGGCGACACAATGAGCAGTTCTTC
CARQTSGRHNEQFF
>-|TRBD1|TRBJ1-2|TRBV5-5
TGTGCCAGCAGCACGGGACAGGGGGGACCTAACTATGGCTACACCTTC
CASSTGQGGPNYGYTF
>-|TRBD2|TRBJ2-1|TRBV27
TGTGCCAGCAGTTTATCGAGGGTAGCGGGAGTAAGGGAGCAGTTCTTC
CASSLSRVAGVREQFF
>-|-|TRBJ1-1|TRBV30
TGTTCTTGGGGAAGGGACACTGAAGCTTTCTTT
CSWGRDTEAFF
>few|TRBD1|TRBJ2-1|TRBV4-2
TGTGCCAGCAGCCCCTACACAGGGGAAGCTGAGCAGTTCTTC
CASSPYTGEAEQFF
>-|-|TRBJ1-3|TRBV5-6
TGTGCCAGCAGCTGGGGAAACACCATATATTTT
CASSWGNTIYF
>once|-|TRBJ2-1|TRBV4-1
TGCGCCAGCAGTCTGCGACGGGGCCTCAGCTCCTACAATGAGCAGTTCTTC
CASSLRRGLSSYNEQFF
>-|TRBD1|TRBJ2-2|TRBV6-4
TGTGCCAGCAAATCACAGGGGGCCGCCTTCGGGGAGCTGTTTTTT
CASKSQGAAFGELFF
>-|TRBD2|TRBJ2-3|TRBV29-1
TGCAGCGTTGTCGGGGCTAGCGGGAGGAAGGGTACAGATACGCAGTATTTT
CSVVGASGRKGTDTQYF
>-|TRBD1|TRBJ1-1|TRBV28
TGTGCCAGCAGTATACAGGGGATGAACACTGAAGCTTTCTTT
CASSIQGMNTEAFF
>-|-|TRBJ2-1|TRBV13
TGTGCCAGCAGCGTTGGAACAGGTCACGTCTCATACAATGAGCAGTTCTTC
CASSVGTGHVSYNEQFF
>-|-|TRBJ1-1|TRBV5-8
TGTGCCAGCAGCTTGCGGGGCATGAACACTGAAGCTTTCTTT
CASSLRGMNTEAFF
>-|-|TRBJ1-2|TRBV6-4
TGTGCCAGCAGTGACCCCCTCTGGGGCTACACCTTC
CASSDPLWGYTF
>-|-|TRBJ1-1|TRBV7-9
TGTGCCAGCAGCCCTTCTCCTTGGACATGGAACACTGAAGCTTTCTTT
CASSPSPWTWNTEAFF
>-|TRBD1|TRBJ1-4|TRBV7-9
TGTGCCAGCAGCTTAGTGTCGTCGTACAGGGGAAAGGATGAAAAACTGTTTTTT
CASSLVSSYRGKDEKLFF
>-|-|TRBJ2-7|TRBV28
TGTGCCAGCAGTTCCAGGGGATCCTACGAGCAGTACTTC
CASSSRGSYEQYF
>-|-|TRBJ1-5|TRBV7-9
TGTGCCAGCAGCTCTCAGGGGAGTCAGCCCCAGCATTTT
CASSSQGSQPQHF
>-|-|TRBJ1-1|TRBV6-6
TGTGCCAGCAGTGGCCCGGCGGGCACTGAAGCTTTCTTT
CASSGPAGTEAFF
>once|TRBD1|TRBJ2-7|TRBV25-1
TGCGCTACAGGGGCCCCATACGAGCAGTACTTC
CATGAPYEQYF
>-|TRBD2|TRBJ2-1|TRBV7-9
TGTGCCAGCAGCTCCCCGGGGGGGAGCTCCTACAATGAGCAGTTCTTC
CASSSPGGSSYNEQFF
>-|TRBD2|TRBJ2-1|TRBV27
TGTGCCAGCAGTGCCCTCCTTTCGGGGGGATGGAATGAGCAGTTCTTC
CASSALLSGGWNEQFF
>-|-|TRBJ1-1|TRBV2
TGTGCCAGCAGTGAACTGGGGATGAACACTGAAGCTTTCTTT
CASSELGMNTEAFF
>-|TRBD1|TRBJ1-5|TRBV7-9
TGTGCCAGCAGCACCTTGACAGGGGGCGGCAATCAGCCCCAGCATTTT
CASSTLTGGGNQPQHF
>few|-|TRBJ2-2|TRBV5-4
TGTGCCAGCAGCGCGGACCCTAGCGTAGGCGGGGAGCTGTTTTTT
CASSADPSVGGELFF
>-|-|TRBJ2-1|TRBV5-6
TGTGCCAGCAGCTTGGCGGTGGAGGGGTCCTACAATGAGCAGTTCTTC
CASSLAVEGSYNEQFF
>large|-|TRBJ2-7|TRBV9
TGTGCCAGCAGCCTAGAGGTCCCGAGCGACGAGCAGTACTTC
CASSLEVPSDEQYF
>-|-|TRBJ1-1|TRBV11-2
TGTGCCAGCAGCTTAGAGTATTCAAGGGAAGCTTTCTTT
CASSLEYSREAFF
>once|TRBD1|TRBJ2-7|TRBV6-5
TGTGCCAGCAGCCCCGGACAGGATCCCGAGCAGTACTTC
CASSPGQDPEQYF